This entry lists 12 T cell receptor beta chains sequenced from one sample in a study of T-cell memory formation after mild COVID-19. TCRdb itself ran the 5' RACE reads through MiXCR, one entry per CDR3 protein. This sample has roughly 310,000 distinct CDR3 sequences, with approximately 16% found just once. The sequencing input was PBMCs or a T cell subset sorted from them (not recorded which). These receptors originate from a man younger than 30 who had mild COVID-19 (a few samples of this study predate the infection). Cell type and time point are not known.

The CDR3: CASSALAGNPGDTQYF. In DNA form, the CDR3 reads TGTGCCAGCAGCGCGCTAGCGGGGAACCCCGGCGATACGCAGTATTTT. The rearrangement links TRBV9 to TRBJ2-3; TRBD2 agrees at 9 bases. CDR3 length: 16 amino acids. Germline trimming cut 3 bases from V and 6 bases from J; bases unmatched to any gene: 11. Germline lookup yields CDR1 SGDLS and CDR2 YYNGEE.

The V gene is TRBV28, the J gene TRBJ2-5; 12 bases are shared with TRBD1. CDR3 size: 15 residues. Unmatched junction bases numbered 5, after V lost 4 bases and J lost 5 bases. The germline V gene has CDR1 MDHEN and CDR2 SYDVKM. CDR3 in DNA: TGTGCCAGCAGTTCACCGGGACAGGGGGCCGAGACCCAGTACTTC. It translates to CASSSPGQGAETQYF.

This clonotype was counted between two and nine times. The genes are TRBV6-1 and TRBJ2-3; D may be TRBD1 (5 bases). The ends were cut back, 0 bases at V and 0 bases at J, with 7 bases in the middle. This CDR3 comprises 15 residues. The germline V gene encodes CDR1 MNHNS and CDR2 SASEGT. The CDR3 DNA reads as TGTGCCAGCAGTGAAGCGGGGCTTAGCACAGATACGCAGTATTTT. Protein product: CASSEAGLSTDTQYF.

The V and J genes are TRBV7-2 and TRBJ2-3, with D maybe TRBD2 (6 bases). This CDR3 spans 15 amino acids. CDR1 and CDR2 (germline): SGHTA, FQGNSA. With 7 bases removed from V and 6 bases from J, the gap between germline ends came to 20 bases. The CDR3 sequence is CASTTPRGGGDTQYF. DNA for the CDR3: TGTGCCAGCACCACACCGAGGGGCGGAGGGGATACGCAGTATTTT.

Only a few counts were recorded for this clonotype. One junction end does not reproduce the germline sequence, and a read error may be involved. The chain is built from TRBV7-2 and TRBJ2-5, with 9 bases identical to TRBD2. In germline, CDR1 is SGHTA, CDR2 FQGNSA. CDR3 length: 17 amino acids. The CDR3 protein is CASTLWNWAGGLETQYF. CDR3 DNA sequence: TGTGCCAGCACCTTATGGAATTGGGCGGGGGGGCTAGAGACCCAGTACTTC.

The genes are TRBV9 and TRBJ2-6; TRBD2 matches 7 bases. The V and J ends lost 0 bases and 6 bases, in that order; junction bases with no gene match: 9. Per germline, CDR1 SGDLS and CDR2 YYNGEE. CDR3 length: 17 amino acids. CDR3 sequence (DNA): TGTGCCAGCAGCGTAGGCGCGGGGAGGGGTGAGGCCAACGTCCTGACTTTC. Amino acids: CASSVGAGRGEANVLTF.

This clonotype was detected only a few times. The chain joins TRBV9 to TRBJ2-1, with TRBD1 identical over 10 bases. The V gene end was trimmed by 3 bases and the J gene end by 5 bases; junction bases not matched to a gene: 5. The CDR3 totals 15 residues. Germline CDR1 SGDLS, CDR2 YYNGEE. CDR3 protein: CASSGDRGWNNEQFF. Here the CDR3 DNA reads TGTGCCAGCAGCGGGGACAGGGGATGGAACAATGAGCAGTTCTTC.

This clonotype was seen ten or more times. V gene TRBV20-1 combines with J gene TRBJ2-3; D gene ambiguous. V gave up 6 bases and J gave up 0 bases, with 13 bases separating them. Germline loops: CDR1 DFQATT, CDR2 SNEGSKA (reference sequence). This CDR3 comprises 14 residues. CDR3 amino acids: CSAAIAASTDTQYF. CDR3 bases: TGCAGTGCCGCGATTGCCGCTAGCACAGATACGCAGTATTTT.

This clonotype was detected a few times. The rearrangement joins TRBV15 to TRBJ1-5; D unclear. There are 14 residues in the CDR3. Trimming shortened V by 0 bases and J by 4 bases, and 7 bases separated the two germline ends. CDR1 and CDR2 from the germline V gene are LNHNV and YYDKDF (reference sequence). In nucleotides, the CDR3 is TGTGCCACCAGCAGAGAGGATGTAAATCAGCCCCAGCATTTT. It yields the protein CATSREDVNQPQHF.

CDR3 nucleotides: TGCAGCGTTGGGAATAGGCCCCTCGGGGGGACCCAGTACTTC. Translated, it gives CSVGNRPLGGTQYF. V is TRBV29-1 and J is TRBJ2-5, with D possibly matching TRBD2 (6 bases). Germline lookup yields CDR1 SQVTM and CDR2 ANQGSEA. The CDR3 consists of 14 residues. V was trimmed by 4 bases and J by 7 bases, leaving 19 bases between them.

The chain has TRBV9 and TRBJ1-2, with a tentative D call TRBD1 (5 bases). V shed 3 bases and J shed 2 bases, with 11 bases lying between them. CDR3 length: 14 residues. Germline values: CDR1 SGDLS, CDR2 YYNGEE. The CDR3 is CASSGLGANYGYTF. CDR3 sequence (DNA): TGTGCCAGCAGCGGGCTTGGGGCAAACTATGGCTACACCTTC.

The chain couples TRBV4-1 to TRBJ1-5; D not certain. Between the trimmed V and J ends, which lost 0 bases and 7 bases, there was a span of 7 bases. This CDR3 is built from 13 residues. The germline V gene has CDR1 MGHRA and CDR2 YSYEKL. This CDR3 is CASSQDGSQPQHF. CDR3 nucleotide sequence: TGCGCCAGCAGCCAAGATGGATCCCAGCCCCAGCATTTT.